The 30 T cell receptor beta chains below were found in one sample sequenced in a study of T cell responses to AZD1222 COVID-19 vaccine. Sequenced by immunoSEQ multiplex PCR; TCRdb stores in-frame clones only, minus some. The sample includes 110,000 or so clones, around 84% of them seen just once. The sequencing used peripheral blood, collected 28 days after the second AZD1222 dose. Every receptor here comes from an adult who received the AZD1222 COVID-19 vaccine.

The CDR3 DNA follows: TGTGCCAGCAGCCCTGGGACTAGCGGGGTCTACAATGAGCAGTTCTTC. This sequence encodes CASSPGTSGVYNEQFF. The chain joins TRBV14 to TRBJ2-1; 13 bases match TRBD2. Germline V gene sequence: CDR1 SGHDN, CDR2 FVKESK. The V gene end was trimmed by 4 bases and the J gene end by 3 bases; junction bases not matched to a gene: 3. The CDR3 runs to 16 residues. The whole variable domain, filled in from reference TRBV14 and TRBJ2-1, reads EAGVTQFPSHSVIEKGQTVTLRCDPISGHDNLYWYRRVMGKEIKFLLHFVKESKQDESGMPNNRFLAERTGGTYSTLKVQPAELEDSGVYFCASSPGTSGVYNEQFFGPGTRLTVL.

The rearrangement joins TRBV28 to TRBJ1-1; D may be TRBD1 (5 bases). This CDR3 contains 13 residues. Germline V CDR1 and CDR2: MDHEN, SYDVKM. The germline V and J ends were trimmed by 5 bases and 0 bases, with 7 bases remaining between them. In DNA, the CDR3 is TGTGCCAGCAGTGACAGTTTGAACACTGAAGCTTTCTTT. This encodes CASSDSLNTEAFF.

CDR3: CSAPKAGSSYNEQFF. As DNA, the CDR3 is TGCAGCGCCCCAAAAGCGGGGAGCTCCTACAATGAGCAGTTCTTC. This chain uses TRBV29-1 with TRBJ2-1, with 7 bases that match TRBD2. V lost 7 bases, J lost 0 bases, and 9 bases stayed unmatched. Germline V gives CDR1 SQVTM, CDR2 ANQGSEA. The CDR3 runs 15 residues.

This clone has just a few counts. This chain links TRBV11-2 with TRBJ1-1, with D hard to call. This CDR3 has 13 amino acids. V gave up 5 bases and J gave up 3 bases, with 10 bases separating them. Looked up from germline, CDR1 is SGHAT and CDR2 is FQNNGV. CDR3 sequence: CASSTSGYTEAFF. The CDR3 DNA reads as TGTGCCAGCAGCACTAGCGGCTACACTGAAGCTTTCTTT. The full variable domain, its missing parts supplied by reference TRBV11-2 and TRBJ1-1, is EAGVAQSPRYKIIEKRQSVAFWCNPISGHATLYWYQQILGQGPKLLIQFQNNGVVDDSQLPKDRFSAERLKGVDSTLKIQPAKLEDSAVYLCASSTSGYTEAFFGQGTRLTVV.

The chain employs TRBV19 and TRBJ2-7; possible D gene TRBD2, 5 bases. With 5 bases removed from V and 4 bases from J, the gap between germline ends came to 18 bases. This CDR3 region has 15 residues. Germline CDR1 and CDR2: LNHDA and SQIVND (reference sequence). The CDR3 is CASSDQRPPAYEQYF. Written as DNA, the CDR3 is TGTGCCAGTAGTGACCAGCGGCCCCCCGCTTACGAGCAGTACTTC.

The chain combines TRBV19 with TRBJ1-3, with TRBD1 as a possible D gene (5 bases). This CDR3 spans 14 amino acids. V gave up 10 bases and J gave up 7 bases, with 20 bases separating them. Germline CDR1 is LNHDA and CDR2 is SQIVND (reference sequence). In DNA, the CDR3 is TGTGCCACCACCTTCACCGGGACCCATAACACCATATATTTT. Translating it yields CATTFTGTHNTIYF.

This chain joins TRBV30 and TRBJ1-5; D remains ambiguous. Germline V gives CDR1 GTSNPN, CDR2 SVGIG (reference sequence). The CDR3 is 14 amino acids. Trimming left V 0 bases short and J 2 bases short, with 8 bases between. The CDR3 DNA reads as TGTGCCTGGAGTGTATCTGGGGGCAATCAGCCCCAGCATTTT. Amino acids: CAWSVSGGNQPQHF.

The V gene is TRBV3-1 (or the pseudogene TRBV3-2), the J gene TRBJ2-1; D is unresolved. This CDR3 region has 12 residues. Germline assignment: CDR1 LGHDT and CDR2 YNNKEL (reference sequence). The germline V and J ends were trimmed by 3 bases and 11 bases, with 11 bases remaining between them. As DNA, the CDR3 is TGTGCCAGCAGCCAGGAGTCTATTAAGCAGTTCTTC. Residues: CASSQESIKQFF.

The chain links TRBV3-1 (or the pseudogene TRBV3-2) to TRBJ2-5, with no clear D. Germline loops: CDR1 LGHDT, CDR2 YNNKEL (reference sequence). The CDR3 runs 14 residues. The V end was cut by 1 base, the J end by 7 bases, with 13 bases between. The CDR3 region is CASSQVDRLRTQYF. The CDR3, as DNA: TGTGCCAGCAGCCAAGTTGATCGGTTGCGGACCCAGTACTTC.

V and J are TRBV9 and TRBJ2-1; weak D call: TRBD2 (5 bases). The CDR3 is 16 amino acids. Germline V CDR1 and CDR2: SGDLS, YYNGEE. Trimming removed 0 bases from V and 3 bases from J, with 13 bases in between. CDR3 sequence reads: CASSVAPAEFYNEQFF. DNA of the CDR3: TGTGCCAGCAGCGTAGCTCCAGCGGAGTTCTACAATGAGCAGTTCTTC.

The rearrangement joins TRBV10-2 to TRBJ2-1; 13 bases map to TRBD2. The germline gives CDR1 WSHSY, CDR2 SAAADI. This CDR3 comprises 14 residues. V trimming: 10 bases; J trimming: 5 bases; junction bases outside the gene matches: 5. The CDR3 sequence: CATTGTSGDNEQFF. CDR3 DNA sequence: TGCGCCACCACCGGGACTAGCGGGGACAATGAGCAGTTCTTC.

V gene TRBV6-5 combines with J gene TRBJ1-2; 7 positions agree with TRBD1. Trimming took 6 bases from V and 11 from J; bases not matched to a gene: 15. This CDR3 region has 14 residues. Germline V gene lookup returns CDR1 MNHEY and CDR2 SVGAGI. CDR3 nucleotide sequence: TGTGCCAGCAGCATCGACAGGGAGAGATCTAGTTACACCTTC. Its translation: CASSIDRERSSYTF.

Here the CDR3 DNA reads TGCAGCGGGGGAGGGAGGACTGATGAAAAACTGTTTTTT. It yields the protein CSGGGRTDEKLFF. This rearrangement joins TRBV29-1 to TRBJ1-4; no reliable D call. V was cut by 7 bases and J by 6 bases, with 15 bases left in between. This CDR3 comprises 13 residues. The V gene's germline CDR1 is SQVTM and CDR2 ANQGSEA.

This clone has more than one count but fewer than ten. Different DNA sequences within this sample yield the same CDR3. The chain is built from TRBV5-6 and TRBJ1-1, with D uncertain. V lost 1 base, J lost 1 base, and 8 bases lay in between. Germline assignment: CDR1 SGHDT and CDR2 YYEEEE. The CDR3 totals 14 residues. This CDR3 is CASSLPGENTEAFF. The DNA for the CDR3 is TGTGCCAGCAGCTTGCCAGGAGAGAACACTGAAGCTTTCTTT.

This rearrangement joins TRBV7-9 to TRBJ1-1; D is uncertain. V shed 3 bases and J shed 12 bases, with 20 bases lying between them. The CDR3 length is 14 residues. The V gene's germline CDR1 is SEHNR and CDR2 FQNEAQ (reference sequence). CDR3 region: CASSLDGKVERTFF. In DNA, the CDR3 is TGTGCCAGCAGCTTGGATGGGAAGGTTGAGCGGACTTTCTTT.

The chain joins TRBV4-2 to TRBJ2-3; no definite D call. Germline V gene data show CDR1 as LGHNA and CDR2 as YNFKEQ. The CDR3 covers 16 residues. The V end was cut by 3 bases, the J end by 3 bases, with 16 bases between. CDR3 protein: CASSHPADRSTDTQYF. The CDR3 DNA follows: TGTGCCAGCAGCCACCCGGCCGACCGGTCAACAGATACGCAGTATTTT.

The chain has TRBV5-4 and TRBJ2-5; D tentatively fits TRBD1 or TRBD2 (6 bases each). In germline, CDR1 is SGHNT, CDR2 YYREEE (reference sequence). CDR3 size: 18 residues. Trimming pared 2 bases from V and 5 bases from J, leaving 25 bases between. This CDR3 reads CASSLYPRGLLERETQYF. The CDR3 nucleotides are TGTGCCAGCAGCTTATATCCCCGGGGGCTACTGGAGCGTGAGACCCAGTACTTC.

A remark on this clone: A much larger clone differs from this one at a single base, so this may be a read error. The chain joins TRBV12-3 or TRBV12-4 to TRBJ2-2; D is ambiguous. Trimming cost V 3 bases and J 1 base, with 0 bases left between them. This CDR3 is built from 12 residues. The CDR3 DNA sequence: TGTGCCAGCAGTTTGAACACCGGGGAGCTGTTTTTT. Translation: CASSLNTGELFF.

The rearrangement uses TRBV10-3 and TRBJ1-2, with TRBD1 matching over 7 bases. Germline V gene data show CDR1 as ENHRY and CDR2 as SYGVKD. The CDR3 sequence is 15 residues long. Germline trimming cut 4 bases from V and 0 bases from J; bases unmatched to any gene: 5. This CDR3 is CAISVGTDPNYGYTF. Written as DNA, the CDR3 is TGTGCCATCAGTGTAGGGACAGACCCTAACTATGGCTACACCTTC.

The chain joins TRBV9 to TRBJ2-1; D perhaps matches TRBD2 (5 bases). This CDR3 has 15 amino acids. Germline loops: CDR1 SGDLS, CDR2 YYNGEE. The V gene lost 6 bases and the J gene lost 4 bases, with 17 bases spanning the gap. CDR3 nucleotides: TGTGCCAGCAACGACGGGGATGGGTGGTACAATGAGCAGTTCTTC. Translated, it gives CASNDGDGWYNEQFF.

V usage is TRBV7-4 and J usage is TRBJ1-4; D may be TRBD1 (5 bases). The V end lost 0 bases, the J end lost 8 bases, and 19 bases lay between the germline ends. This CDR3 is 17 amino acids long. Germline CDR1 SGHVT, CDR2 SQSDAQ. The CDR3 loop reads CASSLATRGRDREKLFF. The DNA for the CDR3 is TGTGCCAGCAGCTTAGCGACGCGCGGCAGGGATCGCGAAAAACTGTTTTTT.

V usage is TRBV13 and J usage is TRBJ2-1, with TRBD2 matching 10 bases. J was trimmed by 4 bases and V by 1 base; bases with no gene match: 7. There are 17 residues in the CDR3. Per germline, CDR1 PRHDT and CDR2 FYEKMQ (reference sequence). The CDR3 DNA is TGTGCCAGCAGCTTAGCGGCCCTAGCGGGGGATTACAATGAGCAGTTCTTC. Its protein product is CASSLAALAGDYNEQFF. The full variable domain, completed using reference TRBV13 and TRBJ2-1, is AAGVIQSPRHLIKEKRETATLKCYPIPRHDTVYWYQQGPGQDPQFLISFYEKMQSDKGSIPDRFSAQQFSDYHSELNMSSLELGDSALYFCASSLAALAGDYNEQFFGPGTRLTVL.

The chain has TRBV5-4 and TRBJ1-1; a possible D gene is TRBD1 (5 bases). The CDR3 is 14 residues long. V was trimmed by 4 bases and J by 1 base, leaving 11 bases between them. Germline lookup yields CDR1 SGHNT and CDR2 YYREEE (reference sequence). Here the CDR3 DNA reads TGTGCCAGCAGCCCGGGGCCCAGGAACACTGAAGCTTTCTTT. The encoded protein is CASSPGPRNTEAFF. The whole variable domain, remainder taken from reference TRBV5-4 and TRBJ1-1, is ETGVTQSPTHLIKTRGQQVTLRCSSQSGHNTVSWYQQALGQGPQFIFQYYREEENGRGNFPPRFSGLQFPNYSSELNVNALELDDSALYLCASSPGPRNTEAFFGQGTRLTVV.

V and J are TRBV29-1 and TRBJ1-1, with D maybe TRBD1 (5 bases). Trimming left V 7 bases short and J 0 bases short, with 18 bases between. Germline V CDR1 and CDR2: SQVTM, ANQGSEA. The CDR3 loop spans 15 amino acids. Here the CDR3 reads CSAHGIGGLNTEAFF. The CDR3 nucleotides are TGCAGCGCCCATGGGATCGGGGGGTTGAACACTGAAGCTTTCTTT.

The J gene is TRBJ1-2, the V gene TRBV11-2; possibly TRBD1 for D (6 bases). The germline gives CDR1 SGHAT, CDR2 FQNNGV. The CDR3 is 15 amino acids. V dropped 3 bases and J dropped 4 bases, with 15 bases sitting between them. The CDR3 loop reads CASSFPGARSYGYTF. Here the CDR3 DNA reads TGTGCCAGCAGCTTTCCAGGGGCCAGGAGCTATGGCTACACCTTC.

This sequence joins TRBV5-1 and TRBJ1-1; D is ambiguous. Trimming removed 6 bases at V and 1 base at J, with 13 bases between. The CDR3 loop spans 14 amino acids. CDR1 SGHRS and CDR2 YFSETQ come from the germline V gene. The CDR3 spells CASTSQTRNTEAFF. The CDR3 DNA is TGCGCCAGCACCTCTCAAACGCGGAACACTGAAGCTTTCTTT.

The chain is built from TRBV5-4 and TRBJ1-1, with a weak D call TRBD1 (6 bases). V was trimmed by 4 bases and J by 1 base, leaving 8 bases between them. This CDR3 region has 13 residues. Germline lookup yields CDR1 SGHNT and CDR2 YYREEE (reference sequence). The DNA for the CDR3 is TGTGCCAGCAGCCAGGACAGGAACACTGAAGCTTTCTTT. Protein product: CASSQDRNTEAFF.

V usage is TRBV30 and J usage is TRBJ1-4, with no clear D. Germline V gives CDR1 GTSNPN, CDR2 SVGIG (reference sequence). Trimming shortened V by 2 bases and J by 7 bases, and 5 bases separated the two germline ends. This CDR3 has 11 residues. In DNA form, the CDR3 reads TGTGCCTGGAGTCGGATTGAAAAACTGTTTTTT. It encodes CAWSRIEKLFF.

The CDR3 bases are TGTGCCAGTAGTATGGGCAGGGCAATGGATGACTATGGCTACACCTTC. Translated, it gives CASSMGRAMDDYGYTF. The gene calls are TRBV19 and TRBJ1-2, with D possibly TRBD1 on 5 matching bases. The CDR3 length is 16 residues. The V end lost 3 bases, the J end lost 3 bases, and 17 bases lay between the germline ends. Germline CDR1 is LNHDA and CDR2 is SQIVND (reference sequence).

The CDR3 is CASSQQGPLDYGYTF. The DNA of the CDR3 is TGTGCCAGCAGCCAGCAGGGACCTCTGGATTATGGCTACACCTTC. The rearrangement links TRBV5-4 to TRBJ1-2; D might be TRBD1 (5 bases). V lost 4 bases, J lost 5 bases, and 18 bases lay in between. From germline, CDR1 is SGHNT and CDR2 YYREEE (reference sequence). The CDR3 spans 15 residues.